This entry lists 4 T cell receptor beta chains sequenced from one sample in a study of blood T cell repertoires in COVID-19. The data were produced by immunoSEQ multiplex PCR, yet TCRdb's version contains in-frame clones alone and is incomplete. This table has fewer than 200,000 clones, about 86% appearing once. Material for sequencing was peripheral blood. Every receptor here comes from a woman aged 70-85 years with COVID-19, enrolled during active disease.

The gene calls are TRBV27 and TRBJ2-7; 8 bases match TRBD1. Germline assignment: CDR1 MNHEY and CDR2 SMNVEV (reference sequence). There are 14 residues in the CDR3. V shed 6 bases and J 3 bases; nucleotides not matched to a gene: 7. CDR3 DNA: TGTGCCAGCAGCCGACAGGGGACACTCTACGAGCAGTACTTC. Residues: CASSRQGTLYEQYF.

The CDR3 nucleotides read TGCGCCAGCAGCTTGGTTGGAGGACAGGGGGCGACTGGAAACACCATATATTTT. Protein: CASSLVGGQGATGNTIYF. The V call is TRBV5-1, the J call TRBJ1-3; the match to TRBD1 covers 11 bases. This CDR3 has 18 amino acids. The V gene end was trimmed by 0 bases and the J gene end by 2 bases; junction bases not matched to a gene: 7. Per the germline V gene, CDR1 is SGHRS and CDR2 is YFSETQ.

The rearrangement uses TRBV3-1 (or the pseudogene TRBV3-2) and TRBJ2-3; 7 positions agree with TRBD1. Trimming cost V 1 base and J 4 bases; bases outside gene matches: 5. CDR1 is LGHDT, CDR2 YNNKEL, per germline (reference sequence). This CDR3 contains 15 residues. The CDR3 here is CASSQVGGNSDTQYF. In DNA form, the CDR3 reads TGTGCCAGCAGCCAAGTAGGGGGCAATTCAGATACGCAGTATTTT.

The chain is built from TRBV18 and TRBJ2-2; TRBD1 aligns across 10 bases. The V gene end was trimmed by 0 bases and the J gene end by 4 bases; junction bases not matched to a gene: 5. The CDR3 length is 17 residues. Germline V gene lookup returns CDR1 KGHSH and CDR2 LQKENI. CDR3: CASSPPIGTGVTGELFF. The CDR3 bases are TGTGCCAGCTCACCACCCATTGGGACAGGGGTCACCGGGGAGCTGTTTTTT.